The 25 T cell receptor beta chains given below trace back to one sample, sequenced in a study of blood T cell repertoires in COVID-19. Profiled with immunoSEQ multiplex PCR; TCRdb holds only in-frame clones, not every one. The table has some 45,000 clones, 70% to 90% seen once. The specimen sequenced was peripheral blood. These receptors originate from a man in his 70s with acute or convalescent COVID-19.

This chain uses TRBV19 with TRBJ1-5, with TRBD1 matching 9 bases. The CDR3 runs to 13 residues. J gave up 5 bases and V 8 bases, and 4 bases lay outside the gene matches. Germline-derived CDR1 and CDR2 are LNHDA and SQIVND (reference sequence). CDR3 in amino acids: CASSGTGHQPQHF. The CDR3 DNA is TGTGCCAGTTCCGGGACAGGGCATCAGCCCCAGCATTTT. Using reference TRBV19 and TRBJ1-5 for the parts outside the CDR3, the full variable domain is DGGITQSPKYLFRKEGQNVTLSCEQNLNHDAMYWYRQDPGQGLRLIYYSQIVNDFQKGDIAEGYSVSREKKESFPLTVTSAQKNPTAFYLCASSGTGHQPQHFGDGTRLSIL.

V gene TRBV28 combines with J gene TRBJ2-7, with D possibly matching TRBD1 (6 bases). The CDR3 extends over 14 amino acids. Per germline, CDR1 MDHEN and CDR2 SYDVKM. Trimming stripped 6 bases from V and 0 bases from J, with 12 bases between. This CDR3 is CASRLQGSSYEQYF. DNA of the CDR3: TGTGCCAGCAGGCTACAGGGTAGCTCCTACGAGCAGTACTTC.

The DNA for the CDR3 is TGTGCCAGTAGATCGGGCCCAGGGAGGAATTCACCCCTCCACTTT. Encoded protein: CASRSGPGRNSPLHF. The chain links TRBV19 to TRBJ1-6, with D possibly matching TRBD1 (5 bases). This CDR3 comprises 15 residues. V lost 6 bases and J 7 bases, leaving 16 bases between the germline ends. Per germline, CDR1 LNHDA and CDR2 SQIVND (reference sequence).

The chain is built from TRBV2 and TRBJ1-4; the D gene is possibly TRBD1 (5 bases). Between the trimmed V and J ends, which lost 5 bases and 8 bases, there was a span of 15 bases. The germline gives CDR1 SNHLY, CDR2 FYNNEI. CDR3 length equals 14 residues. This chain's CDR3 is CASSPLGAVEKLFF. The CDR3 nucleotides are TGTGCCAGCAGTCCTCTTGGGGCGGTGGAAAAACTGTTTTTT.

The J gene is TRBJ1-4, the V gene TRBV5-4; 7 bases line up with TRBD1. CDR1 SGHNT and CDR2 YYREEE come from the germline V gene (reference sequence). Unmatched junction bases numbered 6, after V lost 3 bases and J lost 4 bases. This CDR3 has 15 amino acids. The CDR3: CASSSNRGGNEKLFF. The CDR3 nucleotides are TGTGCCAGCAGCTCGAACAGGGGCGGTAATGAAAAACTGTTTTTT.

V usage is TRBV7-2 and J usage is TRBJ1-3, with 10 bases aligning to TRBD1. This CDR3 is built from 13 residues. V was clipped by 5 bases and J by 7 bases; unmatched bases: 2. CDR1 is SGHTA and CDR2 is FQGNSA in the germline V gene. CDR3 DNA: TGTGCCAGCAGCATGGGACAGGGGAACACCATATATTTT. Translated: CASSMGQGNTIYF.

This chain uses TRBV7-8 with TRBJ1-2, with no clear D. This CDR3 is 16 amino acids long. CDR1 is SGHVS and CDR2 is FQNEAQ in the germline V gene. V gave up 0 bases and J gave up 8 bases, with 19 bases separating them. The CDR3 bases are TGTGCCAGCAGCTTAGCTGGCGGAGGCATCAGCGGGGGCTACACCTTC. Amino acids: CASSLAGGGISGGYTF.

The sample holds one count of this clone. The chain joins TRBV7-2 to TRBJ2-1; 9 nucleotides line up with TRBD1. Losses at the gene ends were 5 bases for V and 8 bases for J; bases not matched to a gene: 7. CDR1 is SGHTA, CDR2 FQGNSA, per germline. The CDR3 runs 14 residues. The CDR3: CASSPTGGSYEQFF. The CDR3 DNA reads TGTGCCAGCAGCCCAACAGGGGGCTCGTATGAGCAGTTCTTC.

The V call is TRBV19, the J call TRBJ1-2; 10 bases align to TRBD1. After removal of 8 bases from V and 6 bases from J, the junction contained 9 bases not matched to a gene. The CDR3 length is 14 residues. Germline V gives CDR1 LNHDA, CDR2 SQIVND (reference sequence). CDR3 region: CASSPGQGRNGYTF. In DNA form, the CDR3 reads TGTGCCAGTTCACCGGGACAGGGGAGGAATGGCTACACCTTC.

The chain couples TRBV10-3 to TRBJ2-2; weak D call: TRBD2 (5 bases). There are 15 residues in the CDR3. In germline, CDR1 is ENHRY, CDR2 SYGVKD. Deletions cut 2 bases from V and 6 bases from J, with 13 bases between. Here the CDR3 DNA reads TGTGCCATCAGTGAGCGTCTCGGGGAAGCCGGGGAGCTGTTTTTT. Translation gives CAISERLGEAGELFF.

The J gene is TRBJ2-7, the V gene TRBV11-3; 7 bases match TRBD2. Germline-derived CDR1 and CDR2 are SGHNT and YENEEA. Trimming at V came to 5 bases and at J to 5 bases, leaving 9 bases not matched to a gene. This CDR3 region has 14 residues. The DNA of the CDR3 is TGTGCCAGCAGCCTAGGGGAGGGTTACCACGAGCAGTACTTC. Translating gives CASSLGEGYHEQYF. Variable domain in full (rest from reference TRBV11-3 and TRBJ2-7): EAGVVQSPRYKIIEKKQPVAFWCNPISGHNTLYWYLQNLGQGPELLIRYENEEAVDDSQLPKDRFSAERLKGVDSTLKIQPAELGDSAVYLCASSLGEGYHEQYFGPGTRLTVT.

The rearrangement links TRBV19 to TRBJ2-1; 7 bases are shared with TRBD1. The CDR3 covers 19 residues. CDR1 and CDR2 (germline): LNHDA, SQIVND (reference sequence). J lost 6 bases, V lost 5 bases, and 22 bases had no gene match. The DNA of the CDR3 is TGTGCCAGTAGTGTTCGACAGGGAATGGGCTCGGTTTTCTTCAATGAGCAGTTCTTC. Translation gives CASSVRQGMGSVFFNEQFF.

The chain recombines TRBV3-1 (or the pseudogene TRBV3-2) with TRBJ2-5; 8 positions agree with TRBD2. J gave up 4 bases and V 5 bases, and 6 bases lay outside the gene matches. The CDR3 runs to 14 residues. The germline V gene encodes CDR1 LGHDT and CDR2 YNNKEL (reference sequence). The CDR3 loop is CASSDRTSGETQYF. As DNA, the CDR3 is TGTGCCAGCAGCGACCGTACTAGCGGAGAGACCCAGTACTTC.

The chain couples TRBV5-1 to TRBJ1-2; D is uncertain. Trimming took off 0 bases at V and 8 bases at J, with 14 bases between the two ends. The CDR3 sequence is 14 residues long. The germline gives CDR1 SGHRS, CDR2 YFSETQ. Here the CDR3 DNA reads TGCGCCAGCAGCTTGGCCGGTTCATCCGAGGGCTACACCTTC. It is translated as CASSLAGSSEGYTF.

The J gene is TRBJ1-3, the V gene TRBV6-6, with 10 bases that match TRBD1. The germline V gene has CDR1 MNHNY and CDR2 SVGAGI (reference sequence). V was pared by 5 bases and J by 7 bases, with 5 bases of the junction left unmatched. This CDR3 region has 14 residues. The CDR3 reads CASSAGTGVNTIYF. CDR3 DNA sequence: TGTGCCAGCAGTGCCGGGACAGGGGTGAACACCATATATTTT.

The CDR3 DNA sequence: TGCGCCAGCAGCTTGGCCTCGGCGAGGGAGGATACGCAGTATTTT. It codes for CASSLASAREDTQYF. The gene calls are TRBV5-1 and TRBJ2-3; TRBD2 is a possible D gene (5 bases). CDR3 length: 15 amino acids. Trimming removed 0 bases from V and 6 bases from J, with 14 bases in between. Germline CDR1 is SGHRS and CDR2 is YFSETQ.

The chain couples TRBV24-1 to TRBJ2-3; the D gene is possibly TRBD1 (5 bases). Trimming pared 3 bases from V and 6 bases from J, leaving 18 bases between. CDR1 is KGHDR and CDR2 is SFDVKD in the germline V gene. This CDR3 spans 16 amino acids. The CDR3 coding sequence is TGTGCCACCAGTGATGAAGTGGCAGGGAAGGCGGATACGCAGTATTTT. It codes for CATSDEVAGKADTQYF.

The rearrangement uses TRBV5-1 and TRBJ1-4, with D unresolved. Germline V gene lookup returns CDR1 SGHRS and CDR2 YFSETQ. With 1 base removed from V and 6 bases from J, the gap between germline ends came to 7 bases. The CDR3 runs 13 residues. CDR3: CASSLTRDEKLFF. In DNA, the CDR3 is TGCGCCAGCAGCTTGACGAGAGATGAAAAACTGTTTTTT.

This chain connects TRBV5-1 to TRBJ2-3, with 9 positions matching TRBD2. The germline CDR1 and CDR2 sequences are SGHRS and YFSETQ. This CDR3 comprises 15 residues. V was pared by 0 bases and J by 3 bases, with 2 bases of the junction left unmatched. The chain's CDR3 is CASSLGLAVTDTQYF. The CDR3 DNA follows: TGCGCCAGCAGCTTGGGACTAGCGGTAACAGATACGCAGTATTTT.

This chain links TRBV27 with TRBJ1-2; perhaps TRBD1 as D (5 bases). Germline V lookup: CDR1 MNHEY, CDR2 SMNVEV (reference sequence). This CDR3 contains 12 residues. The V and J ends lost 2 bases and 7 bases respectively, with 8 bases between them. Here the CDR3 reads CASSLQGFGYTF. The CDR3 DNA is TGTGCCAGCAGTTTACAGGGATTTGGCTACACCTTC.

This rearrangement joins TRBV5-8 to TRBJ1-5, with D tentatively TRBD1 (6 bases). The length of the CDR3 is 16 residues. CDR1 SGHTS and CDR2 YDEGEE come from the germline V gene. The germline V and J ends were trimmed by 7 bases and 5 bases, with 22 bases remaining between them. CDR3: CASATFGGATHQPQHF. The CDR3 nucleotides are TGTGCCAGCGCCACTTTTGGGGGGGCAACCCATCAGCCCCAGCATTTT. Together with reference TRBV5-8 and TRBJ1-5, the CDR3 gives the full variable domain: EAGVTQSPTHLIKTRGQQATLRCSPISGHTSVYWYQQALGLGLQFLLWYDEGEERNRGNFPPRFSGRQFPNYSSELNVNALELEDSALYLCASATFGGATHQPQHFGDGTRLSIL.

This clone was found many times. The genes are TRBV7-2 and TRBJ2-7; 8 bases are shared with TRBD2. CDR3 length: 15 amino acids. V lost 2 bases to trimming and J lost 7 bases; unmatched junction nucleotides: 10. Germline V gene lookup returns CDR1 SGHTA and CDR2 FQGNSA. CDR3 loop: CASSLPAGVGREQYF. The CDR3 DNA is TGTGCCAGCAGCTTACCAGCGGGAGTTGGGAGAGAGCAGTACTTC.

The rearrangement uses TRBV29-1 and TRBJ1-2, with D perhaps TRBD1 (6 bases). CDR1 is SQVTM, CDR2 ANQGSEA, per germline. The CDR3 length is 12 residues. Trimming removed 6 bases at V and 2 bases at J, with 10 bases between. In DNA, the CDR3 is TGCAGCGTCAGGGGCTCCAACTATGGCTACACCTTC. It codes for CSVRGSNYGYTF.

The chain joins TRBV30 to TRBJ2-1; D ambiguous. Germline CDR1 is GTSNPN and CDR2 is SVGIG (reference sequence). V dropped 5 bases and J dropped 5 bases, with 13 bases sitting between them. The CDR3 runs to 13 residues. Written as DNA, the CDR3 is TGTGCCTGGGCACCCCTTAGAAACAATGAGCAGTTCTTC. Protein sequence: CAWAPLRNNEQFF.

This chain links TRBV21-1 with TRBJ2-7; TRBD1 reflects the table's D call only, with no check against the DNA. TRBV21-1 is reported as a pseudogene. The CDR3 is made up of 13 amino acids. Here the CDR3 reads CASSPSGRYEQYF. The CDR3 DNA reads TGTGCCAGCAGCCCTTCAGGGCGTTACGAGCAGTACTTC.